The clone carrying this TCR beta chain was seen only a few times. In the study's own analysis: Reference gene primer amplification in the assay estimated nucleated cell counts. TCRdb's table, derived via immunoSEQ multiplex PCR, lists solely in-frame clones and lacks some. V and J calls plus clone size are reproduced from that table; the DNA served to infer D and trimming. This sample has 93,000 or so clones, with around 90% found just once. The germline V gene has CDR1 SGHRS and CDR2 YFSETQ. This CDR3 spans 17 amino acids. With V trimmed by 0 bases and J by 5 bases, 8 bases remained unmatched. This entry is derived from a study of blood T cell repertoires in COVID-19. Study context: There were acute and convalescent COVID-19 samples, and they came from the United States, Italy and Spain. From T cells, B-cell-depleted T cells, or PBMCs came the material, which was cDNA or gDNA.

The sequencing input was peripheral blood. The chain recombines TRBV5-1 with TRBJ2-3, with 11 bases identical to TRBD2. The receptor's source is an elderly woman in a cohort sampled during active COVID-19. The CDR3 reads CASSLEVSGGALDTQYF. CDR3 sequence (DNA): TGCGCCAGCAGCTTGGAGGTTAGCGGGGGGGCCTTAGATACGCAGTATTTT.